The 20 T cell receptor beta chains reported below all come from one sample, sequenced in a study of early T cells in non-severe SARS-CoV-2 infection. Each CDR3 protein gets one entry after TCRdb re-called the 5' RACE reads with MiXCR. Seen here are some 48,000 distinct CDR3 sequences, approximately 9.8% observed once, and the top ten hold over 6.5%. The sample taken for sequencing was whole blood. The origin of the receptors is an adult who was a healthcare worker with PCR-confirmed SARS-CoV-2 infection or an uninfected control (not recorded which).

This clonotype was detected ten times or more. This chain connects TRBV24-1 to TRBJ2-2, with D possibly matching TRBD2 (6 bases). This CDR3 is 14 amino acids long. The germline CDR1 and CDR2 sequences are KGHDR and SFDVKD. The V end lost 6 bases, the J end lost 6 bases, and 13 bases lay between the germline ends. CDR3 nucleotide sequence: TGTGCCACCAGTCATCGTCGGGAGTCCGGGGAGCTGTTTTTT. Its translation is CATSHRRESGELFF.

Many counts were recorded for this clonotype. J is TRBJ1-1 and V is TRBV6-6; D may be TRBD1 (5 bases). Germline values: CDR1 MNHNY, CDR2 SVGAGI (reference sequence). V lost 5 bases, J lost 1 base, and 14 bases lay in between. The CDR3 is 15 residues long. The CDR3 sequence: CASSGSLTENTEAFF. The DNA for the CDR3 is TGTGCCAGCAGTGGGTCCTTGACAGAGAACACTGAAGCTTTCTTT.

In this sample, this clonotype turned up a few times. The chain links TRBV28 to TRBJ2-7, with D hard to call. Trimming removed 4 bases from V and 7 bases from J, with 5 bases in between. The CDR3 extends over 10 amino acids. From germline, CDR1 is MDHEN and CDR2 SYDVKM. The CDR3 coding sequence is TGTGCCAGCAGTTACCGGGAGCAGTACTTC. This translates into CASSYREQYF.

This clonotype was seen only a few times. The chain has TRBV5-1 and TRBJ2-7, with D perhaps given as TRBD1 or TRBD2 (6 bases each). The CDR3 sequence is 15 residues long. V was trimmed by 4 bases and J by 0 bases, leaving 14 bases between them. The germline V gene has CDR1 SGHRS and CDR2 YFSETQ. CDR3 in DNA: TGCGCCAGCAGCCCCGGCTGGGGGGCCTCCTACGAGCAGTACTTC. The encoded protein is CASSPGWGASYEQYF.

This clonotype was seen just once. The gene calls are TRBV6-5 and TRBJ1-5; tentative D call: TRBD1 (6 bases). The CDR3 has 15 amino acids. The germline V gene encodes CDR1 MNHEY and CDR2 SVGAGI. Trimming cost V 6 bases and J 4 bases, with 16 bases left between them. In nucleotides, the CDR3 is TGTGCCAGCAGCCCGGACAGAGCTATGAATCAGCCCCAGCATTTT. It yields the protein CASSPDRAMNQPQHF.

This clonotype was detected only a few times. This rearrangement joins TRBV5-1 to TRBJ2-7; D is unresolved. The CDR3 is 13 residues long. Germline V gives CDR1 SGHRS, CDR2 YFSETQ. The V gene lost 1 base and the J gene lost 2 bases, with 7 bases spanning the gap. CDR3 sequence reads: CASSLTTAYEQYF. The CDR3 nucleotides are TGCGCCAGCAGCTTGACCACCGCCTACGAGCAGTACTTC.

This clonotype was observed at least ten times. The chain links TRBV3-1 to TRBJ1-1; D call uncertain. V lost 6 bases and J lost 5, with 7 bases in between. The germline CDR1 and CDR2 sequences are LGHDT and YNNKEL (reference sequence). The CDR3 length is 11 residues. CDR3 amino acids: CASRGGTEAFF. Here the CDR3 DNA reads TGTGCCAGCAGGGGTGGAACTGAAGCTTTCTTT.

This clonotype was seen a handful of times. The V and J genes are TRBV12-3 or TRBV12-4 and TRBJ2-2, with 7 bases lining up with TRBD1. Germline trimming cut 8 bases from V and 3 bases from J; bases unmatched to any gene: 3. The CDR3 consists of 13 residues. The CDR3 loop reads CASGTAYTGELFF. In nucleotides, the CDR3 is TGTGCCAGCGGGACAGCCTACACCGGGGAGCTGTTTTTT.

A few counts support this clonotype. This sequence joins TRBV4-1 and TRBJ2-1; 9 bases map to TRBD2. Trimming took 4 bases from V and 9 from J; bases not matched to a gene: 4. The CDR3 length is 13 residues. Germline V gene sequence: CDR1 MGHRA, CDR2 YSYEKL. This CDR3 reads CASSPSGRTEQFF. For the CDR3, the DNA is TGCGCCAGCAGCCCCAGCGGGAGGACTGAGCAGTTCTTC.

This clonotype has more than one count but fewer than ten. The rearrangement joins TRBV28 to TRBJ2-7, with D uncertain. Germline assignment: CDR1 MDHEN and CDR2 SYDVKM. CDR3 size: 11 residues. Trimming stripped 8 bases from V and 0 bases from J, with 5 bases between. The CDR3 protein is CASRFSYEQYF. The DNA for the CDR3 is TGTGCCAGCCGGTTCTCCTACGAGCAGTACTTC.

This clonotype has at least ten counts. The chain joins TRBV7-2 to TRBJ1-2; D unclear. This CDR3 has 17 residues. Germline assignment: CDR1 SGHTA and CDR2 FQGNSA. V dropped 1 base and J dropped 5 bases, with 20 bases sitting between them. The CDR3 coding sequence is TGTGCCAGCAGCTTAGTCTTAAGGGCAACTGAGAAGTATGGCTACACCTTC. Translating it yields CASSLVLRATEKYGYTF.

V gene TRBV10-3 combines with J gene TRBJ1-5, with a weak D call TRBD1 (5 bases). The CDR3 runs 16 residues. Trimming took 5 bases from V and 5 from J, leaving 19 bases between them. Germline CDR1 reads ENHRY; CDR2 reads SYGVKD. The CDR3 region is CAISLRRALGDQPQHF. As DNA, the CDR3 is TGTGCCATCAGTCTGCGCAGGGCTTTGGGGGATCAGCCCCAGCATTTT.

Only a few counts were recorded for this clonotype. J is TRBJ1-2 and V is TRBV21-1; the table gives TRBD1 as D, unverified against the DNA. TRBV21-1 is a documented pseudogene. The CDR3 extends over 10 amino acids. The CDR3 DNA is TGTGCCAGCAGCTCACAGGGGAACACCTTC. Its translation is CASSSQGNTF.

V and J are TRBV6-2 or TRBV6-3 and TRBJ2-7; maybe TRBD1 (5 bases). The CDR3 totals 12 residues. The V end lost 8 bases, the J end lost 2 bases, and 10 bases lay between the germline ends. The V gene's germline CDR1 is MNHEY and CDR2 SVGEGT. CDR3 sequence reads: CASEDNTYEQYF. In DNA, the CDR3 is TGTGCCAGCGAGGACAACACCTACGAGCAGTACTTC.

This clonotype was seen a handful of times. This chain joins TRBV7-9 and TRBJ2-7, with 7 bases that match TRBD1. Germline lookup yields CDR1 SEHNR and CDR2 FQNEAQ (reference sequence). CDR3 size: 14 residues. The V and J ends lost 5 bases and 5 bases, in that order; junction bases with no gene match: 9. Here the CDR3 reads CASSRGGQANEQYF. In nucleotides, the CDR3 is TGTGCCAGCAGCCGAGGCGGACAGGCCAACGAGCAGTACTTC.

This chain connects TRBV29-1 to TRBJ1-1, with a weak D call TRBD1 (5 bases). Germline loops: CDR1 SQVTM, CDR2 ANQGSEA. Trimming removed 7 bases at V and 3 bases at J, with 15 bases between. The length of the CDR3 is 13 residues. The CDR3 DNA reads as TGCAGCGGCGCCGGGGGGATGGACACTGAAGCTTTCTTT. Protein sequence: CSGAGGMDTEAFF.

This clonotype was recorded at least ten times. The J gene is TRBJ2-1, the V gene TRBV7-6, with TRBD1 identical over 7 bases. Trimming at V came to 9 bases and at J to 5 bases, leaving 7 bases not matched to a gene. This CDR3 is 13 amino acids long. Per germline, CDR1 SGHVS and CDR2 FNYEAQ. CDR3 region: CASRDRLNNEQFF. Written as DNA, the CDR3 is TGTGCCAGTCGGGACAGATTGAACAATGAGCAGTTCTTC.

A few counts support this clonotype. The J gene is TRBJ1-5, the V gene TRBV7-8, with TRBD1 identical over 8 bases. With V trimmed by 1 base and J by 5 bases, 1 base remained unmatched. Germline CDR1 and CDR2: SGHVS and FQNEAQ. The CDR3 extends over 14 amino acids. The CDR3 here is CASSLGQGYQPQHF. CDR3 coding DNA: TGTGCCAGCAGCTTAGGACAGGGGTATCAGCCCCAGCATTTT.

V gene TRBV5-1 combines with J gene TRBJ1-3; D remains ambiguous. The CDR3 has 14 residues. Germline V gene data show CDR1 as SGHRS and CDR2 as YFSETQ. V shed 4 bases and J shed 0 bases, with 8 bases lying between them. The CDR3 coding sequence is TGCGCCAGCAGCCAGCAATCCTCTGGAAACACCATATATTTT. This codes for CASSQQSSGNTIYF.

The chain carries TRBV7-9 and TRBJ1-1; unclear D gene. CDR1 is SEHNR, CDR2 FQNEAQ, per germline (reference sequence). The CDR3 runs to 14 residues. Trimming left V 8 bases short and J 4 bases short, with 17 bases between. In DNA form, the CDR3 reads TGTGCCAGCGAAAATATAGTGGGTGGCACTGAAGCTTTCTTT. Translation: CASENIVGGTEAFF.